Reported below is one T cell receptor (beta chain). The sample belongs to a study of technical replicates of blood from a handful of donors. V lost 3 bases to trimming and J lost 4 bases, with 10 bases between them. This CDR3 has 13 residues. Germline lookup yields CDR1 SGHNT and CDR2 YYREEE (reference sequence). TCRdb's copy holds only in-frame clones and misses some; the assay was immunoSEQ multiplex PCR. The table lists over 10,000 clones, over 90% of them singletons. This rearrangement joins TRBV5-4 to TRBJ1-1; D not resolved. The sequence was collected from a human donor in good health. Sequencing input: PBMCs. This CDR3 is CASSYDTSTEAFF. In nucleotides, the CDR3 is TGTGCCAGCAGCTACGATACGAGCACTGAAGCTTTCTTT. Full variable domain (missing parts from reference TRBV5-4 and TRBJ1-1): ETGVTQSPTHLIKTRGQQVTLRCSSQSGHNTVSWYQQALGQGPQFIFQYYREEENGRGNFPPRFSGLQFPNYSSELNVNALELDDSALYLCASSYDTSTEAFFGQGTRLTVV.